The source of this T cell receptor (beta chain) is a study of T cell repertoires in cytomegalovirus infection. This CDR3 is built from 15 residues. Germline CDR1 and CDR2: SGHVS and FNYEAQ. V dropped 5 bases and J dropped 0; count of bases not matched to a gene: 4. TCRdb recomputed calls from the reads with MiXCR, one row per CDR3 protein. The repertoire holds about 600,000 distinct CDR3 sequences, with 24% as singletons. This clonotype has at least ten counts. The TCR comes from a human donor in good health (CMV status not recorded). Some clones in this sample may be carry-over from other donors' samples. The material sequenced was CD8+ T cells from PBMCs. The chain is built from TRBV7-6 and TRBJ1-3; 7 nucleotides align to TRBD1. CDR3 bases: TGTGCCAGCAGCGCCCGGGACAGCTCTGGAAACACCATATATTTT. This codes for CASSARDSSGNTIYF. The full variable domain, rest sourced from reference TRBV7-6 and TRBJ1-3, is GAGVSQSPRYKVTKRGQDVALRCDPISGHVSLYWYRQALGQGPEFLTYFNYEAQQDKSGLPNDRFSAERPEGSISTLTIQRTEQRDSAMYRCASSARDSSGNTIYFGEGSWLTVV.